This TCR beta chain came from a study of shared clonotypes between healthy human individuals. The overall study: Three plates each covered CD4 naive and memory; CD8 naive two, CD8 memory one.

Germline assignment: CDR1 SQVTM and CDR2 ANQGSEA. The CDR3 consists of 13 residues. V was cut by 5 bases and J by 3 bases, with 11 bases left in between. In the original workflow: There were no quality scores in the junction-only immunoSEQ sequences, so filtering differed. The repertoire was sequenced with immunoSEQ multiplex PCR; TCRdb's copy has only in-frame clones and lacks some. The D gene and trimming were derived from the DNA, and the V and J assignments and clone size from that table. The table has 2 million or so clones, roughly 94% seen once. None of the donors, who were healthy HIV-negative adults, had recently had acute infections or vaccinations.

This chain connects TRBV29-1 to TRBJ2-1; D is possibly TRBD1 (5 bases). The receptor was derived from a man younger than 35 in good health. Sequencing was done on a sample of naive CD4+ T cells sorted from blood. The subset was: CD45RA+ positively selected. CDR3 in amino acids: CSVQGIFYNEQFF. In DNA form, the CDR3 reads TGCAGCGTTCAGGGCATTTTCTACAATGAGCAGTTCTTC.